A selection of T cell receptor beta chains follows, all from one sample in a study of T-cell reconstitution after alpha-beta-depleted transplantation in children. TCRdb re-analysed the PCR reads in MiXCR, keeping a single row per CDR3 protein. The sample has around 270,000 distinct CDR3 sequences, around 7.3% seen once; the top ten hold over 7.5%. The specimen was peripheral blood, collected 360 days after TCRalphabeta/CD19-depleted stem cell transplant. The source of these receptors is a female patient aged 2 to 10 who had a stem cell transplant for Fanconi anemia, so the T cells may come from the graft donor. CDR3s include the opening cysteine and the closing phenylalanine or tryptophan. The order of the fields is D gene, J gene, clone size, V gene, CDR3 DNA, CDR3 protein. The D gene is left open where the match is weak. Clone sizes are given selectively: once, few, many, or a class where the clone is expanded.

-,TRBJ2-7,many,TRBV20-1,TGCAGTGCTAGATCCACAGAATCTTCCTACGAGCAGTACTTC,CSARSTESSYEQYF
TRBD2,TRBJ2-1,many,TRBV10-3,TGTGCCACCCGACTAGCGGGACCTGAGCAGTTCTTC,CATRLAGPEQFF
-,TRBJ1-1,-,TRBV7-6,TGTGCCAGCAGCTTAGGAGTTAGGCAACTAAACACTGAAGCTTTCTTT,CASSLGVRQLNTEAFF
-,TRBJ2-3,many,TRBV18,TGTGCCAGCTCACCGGCAGCTAGCACAGATACGCAGTATTTT,CASSPAASTDTQYF
-,TRBJ1-4,-,TRBV4-1,TGCGCCAGCAGCCAAGCGACGCAGGGCGTCAATGAAAAACTGTTTTTT,CASSQATQGVNEKLFF
-,TRBJ2-7,many,TRBV5-1,TGCGCCAGCAGCTTGGGAGTAGCTGACCTCTACGAGCAGTACTTC,CASSLGVADLYEQYF
TRBD1,TRBJ1-2,-,TRBV29-1,TGCAGCGTTGACAGTCAGGGGGCGGACTATGGCTACACCTTC,CSVDSQGADYGYTF
TRBD1,TRBJ1-2,-,TRBV29-1,TGCAGCGTTGAGAGACAGGGGTATGGCTACACCTTC,CSVERQGYGYTF
TRBD2,TRBJ2-3,-,TRBV3-1,TGTGCCAGCAGCCCCAGACTAGCGGGAGAGGTCCCAGATACGCAGTATTTT,CASSPRLAGEVPDTQYF
-,TRBJ2-3,many,TRBV20-1,TGCAGTGCTAGTTCCGCTAGCACAGATACGCAGTATTTT,CSASSASTDTQYF